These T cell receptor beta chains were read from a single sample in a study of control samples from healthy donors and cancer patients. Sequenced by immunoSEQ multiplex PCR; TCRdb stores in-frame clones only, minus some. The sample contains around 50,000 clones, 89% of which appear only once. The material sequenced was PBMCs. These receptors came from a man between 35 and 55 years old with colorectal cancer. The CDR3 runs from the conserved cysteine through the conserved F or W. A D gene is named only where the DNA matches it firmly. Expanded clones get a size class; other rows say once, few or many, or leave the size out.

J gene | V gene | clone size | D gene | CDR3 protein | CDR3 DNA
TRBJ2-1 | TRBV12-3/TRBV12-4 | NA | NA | CASSLRGYNEQFF | TGTGCCAGCAGTTTACGGGGGTACAATGAGCAGTTCTTC
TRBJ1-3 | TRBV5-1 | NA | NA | CASSSREENTIYF | TGCGCCAGCAGCTCCAGGGAGGAAAACACCATATATTTT
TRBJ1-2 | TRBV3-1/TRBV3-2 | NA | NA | CASSQEGTHYGYTF | TGTGCCAGCAGCCAAGAGGGGACCCACTATGGCTACACCTTC
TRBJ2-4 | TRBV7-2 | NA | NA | CASSLGTKNIQYF | TGTGCCAGCAGCTTAGGGACGAAAAACATTCAGTACTTC
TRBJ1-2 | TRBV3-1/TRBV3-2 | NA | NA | CASSQGTGLGYTF | TGTGCCAGCAGCCAGGGGACGGGACTCGGCTACACCTTC
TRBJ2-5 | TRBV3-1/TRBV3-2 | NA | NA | CASSQAGQETQYF | TGTGCCAGCAGCCAAGCTGGCCAAGAGACCCAGTACTTC
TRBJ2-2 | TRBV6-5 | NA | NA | CASRTTGFTGELFF | TGTGCCAGCAGAACAACAGGATTCACCGGGGAGCTGTTTTTT
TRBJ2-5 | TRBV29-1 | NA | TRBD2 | CSVELAGEEETQYF | TGCAGCGTTGAGCTAGCGGGAGAAGAGGAGACCCAGTACTTC
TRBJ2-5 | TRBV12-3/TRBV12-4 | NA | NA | CASSLQGGTQYF | TGTGCCAGCAGTCTACAGGGAGGGACCCAGTACTTC
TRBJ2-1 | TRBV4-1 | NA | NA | CASQPAPPSYNEQFF | TGCGCCAGTCAGCCTGCGCCTCCCTCCTACAATGAGCAGTTCTTC
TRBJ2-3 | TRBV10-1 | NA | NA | CASSVGPGEGTDTQYF | TGCGCCAGCAGTGTGGGGCCAGGGGAGGGCACAGATACGCAGTATTTT
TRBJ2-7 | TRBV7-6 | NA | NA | CASSSTSERAYEQYF | TGTGCCAGCAGCTCTACCTCTGAGAGGGCCTACGAGCAGTACTTC
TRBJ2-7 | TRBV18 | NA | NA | CASSPPGQPYEQYF | TGTGCCAGCTCACCACCGGGACAACCCTACGAGCAGTACTTC
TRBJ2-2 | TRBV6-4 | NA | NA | CASSPGGTGELFF | TGTGCCAGCAGCCCAGGCGGAACCGGGGAGCTGTTTTTT
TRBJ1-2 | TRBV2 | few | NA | CASTQGGGYYGYTF | TGTGCCAGCACCCAAGGGGGGGGCTACTATGGCTACACCTTC
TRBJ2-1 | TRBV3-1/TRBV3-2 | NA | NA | CASSQFYNEQFF | TGTGCCAGCAGCCAGTTTTACAATGAGCAGTTCTTC
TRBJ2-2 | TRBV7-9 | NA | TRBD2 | CASSLGSGGRASNTGELFF | TGTGCCAGCAGCTTAGGTAGCGGCGGGAGGGCCTCGAACACCGGGGAGCTGTTTTTT
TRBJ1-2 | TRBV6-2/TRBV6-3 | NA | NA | CASSYFLAGDGYTF | TGTGCCAGCAGTTACTTTCTGGCAGGGGATGGCTACACCTTC
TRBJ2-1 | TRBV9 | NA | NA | CASSPSFGVMYEQFF | TGTGCCAGCAGCCCCAGTTTTGGTGTTATGTATGAGCAGTTCTTC
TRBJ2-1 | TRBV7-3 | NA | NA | CASSLRGTSTYNEQFF | TGTGCCAGCAGCTTAAGGGGGACTTCGACCTACAATGAGCAGTTCTTC
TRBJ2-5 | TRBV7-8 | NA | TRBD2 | CASSLGRRGYQETQYF | TGTGCCAGCAGTTTAGGGAGGCGGGGGTACCAAGAGACCCAGTACTTC
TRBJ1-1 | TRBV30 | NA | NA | CAWSGIGGNTEAFF | TGTGCCTGGAGTGGCATTGGGGGAAACACTGAAGCTTTCTTT
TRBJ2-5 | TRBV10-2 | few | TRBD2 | CASSESGGGLAERTQYF | TGCGCCAGCAGTGAGTCGGGCGGGGGACTCGCCGAAAGGACCCAGTACTTC
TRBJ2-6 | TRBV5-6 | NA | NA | CASSLASPASGANVLTF | TGTGCCAGCAGCTTGGCTAGTCCCGCCTCTGGGGCCAACGTCCTGACTTTC
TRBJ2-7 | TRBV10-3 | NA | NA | CAISTQRAYEQYF | TGTGCCATCAGTACACAGCGGGCCTACGAGCAGTACTTC
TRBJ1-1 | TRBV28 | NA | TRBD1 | CASSNFRDRETGAFF | TGTGCCAGCAGTAACTTCCGGGACAGGGAAACGGGGGCTTTCTTT
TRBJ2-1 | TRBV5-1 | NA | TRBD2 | CASTALLAGGNEQFF | TGCGCCAGCACCGCCCTACTAGCGGGGGGGAATGAGCAGTTCTTC
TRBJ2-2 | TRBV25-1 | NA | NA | CASSEVGEAGELFF | TGTGCCAGCAGTGAAGTGGGGGAGGCCGGGGAGCTGTTTTTT
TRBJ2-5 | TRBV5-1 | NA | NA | CASSLGGTDQETQYF | TGCGCCAGCAGCTTAGGAGGGACTGACCAAGAGACCCAGTACTTC
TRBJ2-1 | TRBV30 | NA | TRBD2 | CAWSTAGTSGSDEQFF | TGTGCCTGGAGTACAGCCGGGACTAGCGGGAGCGATGAGCAGTTCTTC
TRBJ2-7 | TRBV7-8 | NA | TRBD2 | CASSRSLSGTSFSYEQYF | TGTGCCAGCAGCCGCTCGTTGAGCGGGACTTCTTTCTCCTACGAGCAGTACTTC
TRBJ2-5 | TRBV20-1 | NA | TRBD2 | CSASSLAGGQETQYF | TGCAGTGCTAGTAGTCTAGCGGGAGGCCAAGAGACCCAGTACTTC
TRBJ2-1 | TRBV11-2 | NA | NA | CASSFRSRSSYNEQFF | TGTGCCAGCAGCTTCCGCTCCCGGAGCTCCTACAATGAGCAGTTCTTC
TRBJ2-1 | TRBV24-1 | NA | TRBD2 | CATPTSGRVYNEQFF | TGTGCCACCCCTACTAGCGGGAGAGTTTACAATGAGCAGTTCTTC
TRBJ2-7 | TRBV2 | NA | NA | CASSEALRGLTYEQYF | TGTGCCAGCAGTGAAGCGCTTCGAGGTCTAACCTACGAGCAGTACTTC
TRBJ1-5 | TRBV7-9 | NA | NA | CASSYAGGLKHF | TGTGCCAGCAGCTATGCCGGGGGCCTCAAGCATTTT
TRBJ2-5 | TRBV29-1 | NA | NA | CSVARAGVVETQYF | TGCAGCGTTGCTCGGGCAGGGGTAGTGGAGACCCAGTACTTC
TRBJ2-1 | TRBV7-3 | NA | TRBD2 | CASSPWTSSYNEQFF | TGTGCCAGCAGCCCGTGGACTAGCTCTTACAATGAGCAGTTCTTC